This TCR beta chain was recovered during a study of metastatic and nonmetastatic thyroid tumors. Study-level information: Blood and tumor or nodule tissue repertoires from malignant and benign thyroid patients were compared. Notes on the study in general: Malignant thyroid tumors reportedly had TCR beta diversity that was significantly higher than in benign nodules, in blood and tumor.

This clone was picked up many times. Its antigen remains unknown. This sample also contains other DNA sequences that code for the same CDR3. In the original analysis: Researchers built a distant-metastasis classifier for papillary thyroid cancer that drew on CDR3 differences across clinicopathological groups. With MiXCR, TCRdb called clones anew from the PCR reads. These V and J calls originate from TCRdb's pipeline instead of the authors' own analysis. The profile shows 15,000 to 20,000 clones, 25% to 35% of them singletons. Before thyroid surgery, none of the patients had received any treatment. The CDR3 is made up of 15 amino acids. V lost 2 bases to trimming and J lost 0 bases, with 9 bases between them. Germline V gene sequence: CDR1 SGDLS, CDR2 YYNGEE.

This chain uses TRBV9 with TRBJ2-1; D is perhaps TRBD2 (6 bases). What was sequenced was tumor tissue. This TCR derives from a female donor with papillary thyroid cancer or a benign thyroid nodule (not recorded which). Some clones in this sample may be carry-over from other donors' samples. The CDR3 nucleotides are TGTGCCAGCAGCGTTAGCGGAATCTCCTACAATGAGCAGTTCTTC. Amino acids: CASSVSGISYNEQFF.